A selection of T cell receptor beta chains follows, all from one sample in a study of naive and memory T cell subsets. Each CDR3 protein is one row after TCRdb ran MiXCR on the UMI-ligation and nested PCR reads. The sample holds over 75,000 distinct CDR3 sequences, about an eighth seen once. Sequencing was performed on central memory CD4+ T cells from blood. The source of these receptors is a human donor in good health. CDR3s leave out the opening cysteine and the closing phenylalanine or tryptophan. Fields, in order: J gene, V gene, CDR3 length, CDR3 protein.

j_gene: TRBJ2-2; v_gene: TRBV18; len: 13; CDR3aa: ASSPRTENTGELF
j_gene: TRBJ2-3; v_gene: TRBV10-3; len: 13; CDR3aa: AIRVRDLGTDTQY
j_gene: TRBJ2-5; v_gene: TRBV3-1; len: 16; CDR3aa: ASSQDRGTAGRLETQY
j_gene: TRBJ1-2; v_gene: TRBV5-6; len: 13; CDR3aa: ASSSARQGIYGYT
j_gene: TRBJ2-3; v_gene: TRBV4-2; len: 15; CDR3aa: ASSQEGAAGVADTQY
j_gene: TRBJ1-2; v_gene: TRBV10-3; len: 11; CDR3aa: AISADRGYGYT
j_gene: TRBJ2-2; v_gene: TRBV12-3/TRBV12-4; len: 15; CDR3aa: ASSLRQGARNTGELF
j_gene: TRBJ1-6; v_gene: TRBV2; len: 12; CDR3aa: ASRGQGAGSPLH
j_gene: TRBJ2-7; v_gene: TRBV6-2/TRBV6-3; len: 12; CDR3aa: ASTPGLAGSEQY
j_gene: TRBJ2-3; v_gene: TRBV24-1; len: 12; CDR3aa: ATSGGRGTDTQY
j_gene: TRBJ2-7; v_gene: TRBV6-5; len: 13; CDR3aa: ASSPYSTGPYEQY
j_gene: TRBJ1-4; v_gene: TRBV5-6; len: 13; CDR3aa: ASSLIGFQNEKLF
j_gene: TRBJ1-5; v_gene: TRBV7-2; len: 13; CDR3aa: ASSLADRVAQPQH
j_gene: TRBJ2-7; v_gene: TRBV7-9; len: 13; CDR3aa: ASSLGRAKNYEQY